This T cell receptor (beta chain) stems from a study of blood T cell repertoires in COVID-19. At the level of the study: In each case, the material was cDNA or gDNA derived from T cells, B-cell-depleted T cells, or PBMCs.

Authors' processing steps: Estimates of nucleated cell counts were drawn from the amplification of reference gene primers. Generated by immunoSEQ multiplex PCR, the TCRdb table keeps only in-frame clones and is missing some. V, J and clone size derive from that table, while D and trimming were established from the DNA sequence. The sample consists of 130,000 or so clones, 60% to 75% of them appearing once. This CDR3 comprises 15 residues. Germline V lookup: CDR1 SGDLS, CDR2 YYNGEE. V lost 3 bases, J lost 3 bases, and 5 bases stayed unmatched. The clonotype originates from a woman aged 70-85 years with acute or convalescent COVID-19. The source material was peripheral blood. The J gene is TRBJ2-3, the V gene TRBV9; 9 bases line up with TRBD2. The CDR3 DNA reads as TGTGCCAGCAGCGGTAGCGGGAGAACGACAGATACGCAGTATTTT. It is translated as CASSGSGRTTDTQYF.